This TCR beta chain is drawn from a study of blood T cell repertoires in COVID-19. Study at large: From the United States, Italy and Spain came samples of acute and convalescent COVID-19. Nucleic acid was either cDNA or gDNA, and it came from T cells, B-cell-depleted T cells, or PBMCs.

CDR3 length: 14 amino acids. Trimming removed 6 bases at V and 9 bases at J, with 18 bases between. CDR1 SGHNT and CDR2 YENEEA come from the germline V gene. Authors' methods: Using reference gene primer amplification, nucleated cell counts were estimated. Clones were read by immunoSEQ multiplex PCR, and TCRdb kept only the in-frame ones, dropping some. V, J and clone size were drawn from that table, and D and trimming were deduced from the DNA. The table shows 260,000 or so clones, with around four fifths occurring only once. The specimen was peripheral blood. The receptor was derived from a man of 80 years or more with acute or convalescent COVID-19. The chain carries TRBV11-3 and TRBJ2-1, with D possibly matching TRBD1 (5 bases). The CDR3 sequence is CASSDRGRLGEQFF. CDR3 nucleotides: TGTGCCAGCAGTGACAGAGGCCGGCTCGGTGAGCAGTTCTTC.